These T cell receptor beta chains were read from a single sample in a study of T-cell reconstitution after alpha-beta-depleted transplantation in children. Via MiXCR, TCRdb re-called the PCR reads, giving one row per CDR3 protein. The sample has 45,000 to 70,000 distinct CDR3 sequences, approximately 43% seen once; the top ten hold roughly 98%. The specimen was PBMCs, mostly from graft donor cells, collected 360 days after TCRalphabeta/CD19-depleted stem cell transplant. The source is a male patient aged 5 to 17 who had a stem cell transplant for acute lymphoblastic leukemia, so the T cells may come from the graft donor. CDR3s leave out the opening cysteine and the closing phenylalanine or tryptophan. The D gene is left open where the match is weak. Size is omitted from some rows. Given values are once, few, many or a class for expanded clones.

V gene: TRBV6-2/TRBV6-3; J gene: TRBJ2-1; D gene: .; clone size: .; CDR3 length: 11; CDR3 protein: ASSKAGINEQF
V gene: TRBV6-1; J gene: TRBJ2-5; D gene: TRBD2; clone size: .; CDR3 length: 13; CDR3 protein: ASSDPGGGRETQY
V gene: TRBV6-1; J gene: TRBJ2-2; D gene: TRBD1; clone size: few; CDR3 length: 15; CDR3 protein: ASSLSGQGVFPGELF
V gene: TRBV29-1; J gene: TRBJ2-1; D gene: TRBD2; clone size: .; CDR3 length: 9; CDR3 protein: SVGRELEQF
V gene: TRBV10-2; J gene: TRBJ2-2; D gene: TRBD1; clone size: .; CDR3 length: 15; CDR3 protein: ASRSLDRVEGTGELF
V gene: TRBV10-3; J gene: TRBJ2-1; D gene: TRBD1; clone size: few; CDR3 length: 14; CDR3 protein: AISLDRAWANNEQF
V gene: TRBV11-2; J gene: TRBJ2-7; D gene: .; clone size: .; CDR3 length: 12; CDR3 protein: ASSFPDRPYEQY
V gene: TRBV24-1; J gene: TRBJ2-1; D gene: TRBD1; clone size: .; CDR3 length: 12; CDR3 protein: ATRSGTGSNEQF
V gene: TRBV6-2/TRBV6-3; J gene: TRBJ1-5; D gene: .; clone size: .; CDR3 length: 13; CDR3 protein: ASSYPTGAHQPQH
V gene: TRBV7-3; J gene: TRBJ2-1; D gene: .; clone size: few; CDR3 length: 10; CDR3 protein: ASSPGGNEQF
V gene: TRBV28; J gene: TRBJ1-1; D gene: .; clone size: .; CDR3 length: 11; CDR3 protein: ASNPGRGTEAF
V gene: TRBV28; J gene: TRBJ2-3; D gene: .; clone size: few; CDR3 length: 13; CDR3 protein: ASSSPSGGGDTQY
V gene: TRBV2; J gene: TRBJ1-4; D gene: .; clone size: .; CDR3 length: 13; CDR3 protein: ASSEQGSTNEKLF
V gene: TRBV12-3/TRBV12-4; J gene: TRBJ1-2; D gene: TRBD1; clone size: .; CDR3 length: 10; CDR3 protein: ATSSDRVGYT
V gene: TRBV28; J gene: TRBJ2-1; D gene: .; clone size: .; CDR3 length: 10; CDR3 protein: ASSPGWGEQF
V gene: TRBV20-1; J gene: TRBJ2-1; D gene: TRBD2; clone size: .; CDR3 length: 13; CDR3 protein: SGTSGRTTYNEQF
V gene: TRBV12-3/TRBV12-4; J gene: TRBJ1-4; D gene: .; clone size: .; CDR3 length: 12; CDR3 protein: ASRRGGTNEKLF